This T cell receptor beta chain was recovered during a study of T-cell reconstitution after alpha-beta-depleted transplantation in children. General study points: Reports say that about two months after transplant, the alpha-beta T cells came out of several hundred graft clones that had expanded. Some patients' high day-60 TCRbeta diversity was traced to surviving recipient T cells and thymic progenitors.

This clonotype occurred a few times. Its antigen is not identified. The germline gives CDR1 MNHEY, CDR2 SVGEGT. This CDR3 region has 12 residues. V trimming: 5 bases; J trimming: 9 bases; junction bases outside the gene matches: 7. Unique molecular identifiers were incorporated during preparation of the TCRbeta library. TCRdb itself ran the PCR reads through MiXCR, one entry per CDR3 protein. The sample includes about 610,000 distinct CDR3 sequences, over 25% of them seen just once. The rearrangement links TRBV6-2 or TRBV6-3 to TRBJ2-7, with TRBD1 matching 7 bases. This specimen was PBMCs, taken before TCRalphabeta/CD19-depleted stem cell transplant. The TCR was taken from a boy less than two years old with Wiskott-Aldrich syndrome, due to receive a stem cell transplant. As DNA, the CDR3 is TGTGCCAGCAGTAACAGGGGCGACGGGCAGTACTTC. Protein sequence: CASSNRGDGQYF.